Below, one TCR beta chain is given with its context. The sample is drawn from a study of blood T cell repertoires in COVID-19. As for the study in general: COVID-19 samples from acute and convalescent phases originated in the United States, Italy and Spain.

Generated by immunoSEQ multiplex PCR, the TCRdb table keeps only in-frame clones and is missing some. There are under 250,000 clones in the sample; about 85% occur only once, and approximately 5% lies in the top ten. Deletions cut 9 bases from V and 5 bases from J, with 16 bases between. The CDR3 totals 13 residues. Germline loops: CDR1 ENHRY, CDR2 SYGVKD. The V gene is TRBV10-3, the J gene TRBJ2-5, with D perhaps matching TRBD1 (6 bases). Specimen: peripheral blood. The TCR originated in a woman aged 55-70 years who had recovered from COVID-19. The DNA for the CDR3 is TGTGCCATTGGGTCAGGGGTGCAGGAGACCCAGTACTTC. This sequence encodes CAIGSGVQETQYF.